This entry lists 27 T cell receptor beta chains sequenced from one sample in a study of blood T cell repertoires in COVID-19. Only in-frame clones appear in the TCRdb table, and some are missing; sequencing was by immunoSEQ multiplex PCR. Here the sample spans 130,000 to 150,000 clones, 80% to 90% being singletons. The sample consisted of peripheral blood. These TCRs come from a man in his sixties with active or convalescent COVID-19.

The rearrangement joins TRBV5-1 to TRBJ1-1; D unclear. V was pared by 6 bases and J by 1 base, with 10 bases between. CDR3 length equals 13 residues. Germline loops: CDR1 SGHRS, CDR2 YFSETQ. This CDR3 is CASNPGENTEAFF. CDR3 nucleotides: TGCGCCAGCAACCCGGGAGAGAACACTGAAGCTTTCTTT. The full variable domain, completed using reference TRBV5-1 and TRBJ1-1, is KAGVTQTPRYLIKTRGQQVTLSCSPISGHRSVSWYQQTPGQGLQFLFEYFSETQRNKGNFPGRFSGRQFSNSRSEMNVSTLELGDSALYLCASNPGENTEAFFGQGTRLTVV.

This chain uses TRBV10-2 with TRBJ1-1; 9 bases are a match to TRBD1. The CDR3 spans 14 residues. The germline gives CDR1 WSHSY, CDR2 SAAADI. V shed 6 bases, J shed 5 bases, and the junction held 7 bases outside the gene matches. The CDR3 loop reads CASRGTGKGTEAFF. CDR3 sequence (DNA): TGCGCCAGCAGGGGGACAGGGAAGGGGACTGAAGCTTTCTTT.

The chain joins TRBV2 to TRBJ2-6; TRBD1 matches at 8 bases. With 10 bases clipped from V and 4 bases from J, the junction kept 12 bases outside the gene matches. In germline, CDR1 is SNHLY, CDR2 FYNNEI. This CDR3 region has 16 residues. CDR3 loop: CATGARGRPGANVLTF. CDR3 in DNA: TGTGCCACCGGTGCCAGGGGGCGCCCGGGGGCCAACGTCCTGACTTTC.

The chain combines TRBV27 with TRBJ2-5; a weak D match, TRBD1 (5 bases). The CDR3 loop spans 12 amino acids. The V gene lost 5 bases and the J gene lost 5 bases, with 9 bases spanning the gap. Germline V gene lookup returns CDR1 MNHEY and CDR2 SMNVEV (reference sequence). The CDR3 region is CASSSAGETQYF. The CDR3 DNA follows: TGTGCCAGCAGTAGCGCAGGGGAGACCCAGTACTTC.

In DNA form, the CDR3 reads TGCAGTGCTAGTGGGAGAATCGGGTACAATGAGCAGTTCTTC. Translation: CSASGRIGYNEQFF. This chain uses TRBV20-1 with TRBJ2-1, with D possibly being TRBD2 (5 bases). Germline V gene sequence: CDR1 DFQATT, CDR2 SNEGSKA (reference sequence). The CDR3 has 14 residues. V was pared by 3 bases and J by 4 bases, with 13 bases between.

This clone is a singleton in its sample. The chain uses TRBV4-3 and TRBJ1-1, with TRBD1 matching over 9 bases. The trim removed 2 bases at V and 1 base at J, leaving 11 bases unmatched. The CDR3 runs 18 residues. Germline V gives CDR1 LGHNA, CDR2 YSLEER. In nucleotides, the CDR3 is TGCGCCAGCAGCCAACCACCACAGGGGGCCGCACGGAACACTGAAGCTTTCTTT. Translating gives CASSQPPQGAARNTEAFF.

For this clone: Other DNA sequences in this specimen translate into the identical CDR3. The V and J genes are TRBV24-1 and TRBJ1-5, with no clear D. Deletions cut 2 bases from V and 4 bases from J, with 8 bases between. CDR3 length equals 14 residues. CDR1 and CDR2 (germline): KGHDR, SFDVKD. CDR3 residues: CATSDWETNQPQHF. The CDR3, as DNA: TGTGCCACCAGTGATTGGGAGACAAATCAGCCCCAGCATTTT.

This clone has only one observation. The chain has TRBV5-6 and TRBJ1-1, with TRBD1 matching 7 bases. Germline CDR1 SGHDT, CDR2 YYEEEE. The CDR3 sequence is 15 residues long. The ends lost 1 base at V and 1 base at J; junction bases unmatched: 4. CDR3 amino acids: CASSLRAGGNTEAFF. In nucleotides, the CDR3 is TGTGCCAGCAGCTTGCGTGCAGGGGGGAACACTGAAGCTTTCTTT.

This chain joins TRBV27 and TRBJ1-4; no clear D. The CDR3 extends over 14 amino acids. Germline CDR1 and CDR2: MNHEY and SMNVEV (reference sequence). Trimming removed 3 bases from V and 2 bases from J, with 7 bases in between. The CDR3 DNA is TGTGCCAGCAGTTTCTCAGGCACTAATGAAAAACTGTTTTTT. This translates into CASSFSGTNEKLFF.

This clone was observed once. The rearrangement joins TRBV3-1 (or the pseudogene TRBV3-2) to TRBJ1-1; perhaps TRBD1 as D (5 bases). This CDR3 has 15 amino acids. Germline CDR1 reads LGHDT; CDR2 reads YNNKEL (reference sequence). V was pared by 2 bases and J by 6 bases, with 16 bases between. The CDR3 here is CASSQPTAGRPEAFF. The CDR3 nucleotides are TGTGCCAGCAGCCAACCCACGGCAGGGAGGCCTGAAGCTTTCTTT.

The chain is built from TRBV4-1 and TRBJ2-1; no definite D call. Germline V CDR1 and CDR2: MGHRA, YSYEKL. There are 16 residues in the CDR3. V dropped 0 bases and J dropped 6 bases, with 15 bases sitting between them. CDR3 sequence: CASSQDRSRLINEQFF. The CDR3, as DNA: TGCGCCAGCAGCCAAGATCGATCTAGACTGATCAATGAGCAGTTCTTC.

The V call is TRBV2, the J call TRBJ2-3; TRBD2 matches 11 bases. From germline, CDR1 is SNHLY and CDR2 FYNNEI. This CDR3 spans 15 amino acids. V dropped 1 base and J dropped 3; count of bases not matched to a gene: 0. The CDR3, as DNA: TGTGCCAGCAGTGAAGGACTAGCGGGGACAGATACGCAGTATTTT. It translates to CASSEGLAGTDTQYF.

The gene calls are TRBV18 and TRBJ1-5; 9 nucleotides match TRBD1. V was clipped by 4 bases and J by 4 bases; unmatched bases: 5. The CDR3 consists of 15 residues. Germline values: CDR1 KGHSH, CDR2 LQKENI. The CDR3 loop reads CASSLWGQGNQPQHF. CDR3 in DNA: TGTGCCAGCTCACTCTGGGGACAGGGTAATCAGCCCCAGCATTTT.

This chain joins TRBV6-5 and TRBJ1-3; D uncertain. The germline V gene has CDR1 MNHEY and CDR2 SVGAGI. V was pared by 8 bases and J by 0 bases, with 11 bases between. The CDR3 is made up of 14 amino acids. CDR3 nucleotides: TGTGCCAGCCAGACGACTTACTCTGGAAACACCATATATTTT. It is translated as CASQTTYSGNTIYF.

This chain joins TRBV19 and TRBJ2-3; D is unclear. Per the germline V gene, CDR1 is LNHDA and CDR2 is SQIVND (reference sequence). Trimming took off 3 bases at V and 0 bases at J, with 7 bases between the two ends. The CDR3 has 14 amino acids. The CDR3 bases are TGTGCCAGTAGTATCCGGAGTAGCACAGATACGCAGTATTTT. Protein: CASSIRSSTDTQYF.

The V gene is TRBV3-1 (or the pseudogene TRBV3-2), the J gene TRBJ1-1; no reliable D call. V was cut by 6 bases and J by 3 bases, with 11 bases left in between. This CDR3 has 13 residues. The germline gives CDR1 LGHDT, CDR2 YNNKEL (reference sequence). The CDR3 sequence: CASSHNRDTEAFF. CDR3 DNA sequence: TGTGCCAGCAGTCACAATCGGGACACTGAAGCTTTCTTT.

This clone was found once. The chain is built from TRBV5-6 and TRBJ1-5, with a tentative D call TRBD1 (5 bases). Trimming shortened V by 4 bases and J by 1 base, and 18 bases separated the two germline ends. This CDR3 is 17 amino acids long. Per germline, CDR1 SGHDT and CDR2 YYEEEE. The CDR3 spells CASSLRRTTVSNQPQHF. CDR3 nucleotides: TGTGCCAGCAGCCTCAGACGGACGACAGTAAGCAATCAGCCCCAGCATTTT.

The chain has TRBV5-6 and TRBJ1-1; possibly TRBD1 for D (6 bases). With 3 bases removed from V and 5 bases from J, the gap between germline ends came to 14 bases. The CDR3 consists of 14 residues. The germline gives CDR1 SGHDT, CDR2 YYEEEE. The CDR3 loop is CASSWGRMITEAFF. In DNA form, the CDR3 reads TGTGCCAGCAGCTGGGGGCGGATGATTACTGAAGCTTTCTTT.

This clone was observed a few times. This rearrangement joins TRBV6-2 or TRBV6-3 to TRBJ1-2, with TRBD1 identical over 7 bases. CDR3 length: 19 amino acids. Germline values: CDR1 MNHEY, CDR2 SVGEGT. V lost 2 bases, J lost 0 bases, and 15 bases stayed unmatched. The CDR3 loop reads CASSYVIQGRWRSNYGYTF. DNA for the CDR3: TGTGCCAGCAGTTACGTTATACAGGGGCGCTGGCGGTCTAACTATGGCTACACCTTC.

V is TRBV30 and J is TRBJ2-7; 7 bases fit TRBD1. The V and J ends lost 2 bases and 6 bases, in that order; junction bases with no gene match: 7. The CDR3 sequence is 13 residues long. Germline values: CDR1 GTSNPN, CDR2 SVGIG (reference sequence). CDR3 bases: TGTGCCTGGAGTAACAGGGGCGCGGGCGAGCAGTACGTC. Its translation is CAWSNRGAGEQYV.

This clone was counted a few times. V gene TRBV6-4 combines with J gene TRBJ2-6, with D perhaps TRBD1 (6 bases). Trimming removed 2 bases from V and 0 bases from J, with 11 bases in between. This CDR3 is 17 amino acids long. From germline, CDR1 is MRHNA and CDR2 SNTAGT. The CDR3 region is CASSDMGHPSGANVLTF. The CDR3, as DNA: TGTGCCAGCAGTGACATGGGACACCCCTCTGGGGCCAACGTCCTGACTTTC.

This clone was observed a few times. The CDR3 DNA reads TGCGCCAGCAGCCCCGGACTGGTACAGAACACCGGGGAGCTGTTTTTT. The encoded protein is CASSPGLVQNTGELFF. The chain links TRBV4-3 to TRBJ2-2; tentatively, D is TRBD2 (5 bases). CDR1 and CDR2 from the germline V gene are LGHNA and YSLEER. This CDR3 spans 16 amino acids. Trimming took off 4 bases at V and 1 base at J, with 13 bases between the two ends.

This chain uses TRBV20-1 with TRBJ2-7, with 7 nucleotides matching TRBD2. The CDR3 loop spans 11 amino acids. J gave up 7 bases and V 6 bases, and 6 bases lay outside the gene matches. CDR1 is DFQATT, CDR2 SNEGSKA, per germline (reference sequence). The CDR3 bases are TGCAGTGCGGCGAGGGAGGGGGAGCAGTACGTC. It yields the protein CSAAREGEQYV.

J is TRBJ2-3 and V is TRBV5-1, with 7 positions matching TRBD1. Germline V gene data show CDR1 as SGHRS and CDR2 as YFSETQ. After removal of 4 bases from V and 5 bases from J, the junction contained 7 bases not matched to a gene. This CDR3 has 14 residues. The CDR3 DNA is TGCGCCAGCAGCACCGGGACAGTTAAAGATACGCAGTATTTT. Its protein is CASSTGTVKDTQYF.

CDR3 loop: CASSETGGGSPLHF. As DNA, the CDR3 is TGTGCCAGCAGTGAAACAGGGGGGGGTTCACCCCTCCACTTT. J is TRBJ1-6 and V is TRBV6-1; TRBD1 agrees at 8 bases. The J segment lost 9 bases and the V segment lost 2 bases, leaving 3 bases of the junction unmatched. The germline V gene has CDR1 MNHNS and CDR2 SASEGT. This CDR3 has 14 amino acids.

This CDR3 is CASSSGGEPQHF. The CDR3 region has the DNA TGTGCCAGCAGCTCAGGGGGCGAGCCCCAGCATTTT. The chain recombines TRBV7-9 with TRBJ1-5, with 8 positions matching TRBD1. The CDR3 has 12 residues. Germline values: CDR1 SEHNR, CDR2 FQNEAQ (reference sequence). Unmatched junction bases numbered 1, after V lost 4 bases and J lost 8 bases.

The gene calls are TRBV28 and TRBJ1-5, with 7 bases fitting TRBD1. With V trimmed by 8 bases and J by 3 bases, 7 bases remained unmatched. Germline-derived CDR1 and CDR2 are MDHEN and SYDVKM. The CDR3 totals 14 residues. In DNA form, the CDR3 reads TGTGCCAGCGGGCAGGGGGGAACCAATCAGCCCCAGCATTTT. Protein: CASGQGGTNQPQHF.